These 2 T cell receptor beta chains were sequenced from one sample in a study of Graves' ophthalmopathy and Graves' hyperthyroidism. The study amplified TCR beta CDR3 regions using RNA transcripts. The workflow started with a first-round RT-PCR run with HTBI primers and then moved on to a second-round multiplex PCR. TCRdb reprocessed the multiplex PCR reads via MiXCR and lists one record per CDR3 protein. The sample has 450,000 or so distinct CDR3 sequences, approximately 15% seen once. The sequenced sample was blood. The receptor set was obtained from a woman aged 25-40 years with Graves' ophthalmopathy.

In regard to this clonotype: A much larger clone differs by one base, so this may be a read error. V is TRBV28 and J is TRBJ1-1; 8 bases are shared with TRBD1. The CDR3 sequence is 15 residues long. CDR1 is MDHEN, CDR2 SYDVKM, per germline. The junction had 12 bases not matched to a gene; V was cut back by 7 bases and J by 5 bases. The CDR3 reads CASTPPTGDRTEAFF. DNA for the CDR3: TGTGCCAGCACCCCCCCGACAGGGGATAGGACTGAAGCTTTCTTT.

J is TRBJ2-2 and V is TRBV12-3 or TRBV12-4, with 7 bases aligning to TRBD2. After removal of 6 bases from V and 6 bases from J, the junction contained 13 bases not matched to a gene. The CDR3 is 16 amino acids. CDR3 in DNA: TGTGCCAGCAGCAGTTATGCGGCGGGAGACGCCGGGGAGCTGTTTTTT. This sequence encodes CASSSYAAGDAGELFF.